These T cell receptor beta chains were read from a single sample in a study of blood T cell repertoires in COVID-19. Clones were sequenced by immunoSEQ multiplex PCR, and TCRdb holds only the in-frame ones, with some missing. This repertoire shows about 70,000 clones, roughly 73% found once; its top ten account for about 6%. Sample: peripheral blood. Source of these receptors: a woman aged 60 to 75 with acute or convalescent COVID-19. The CDR3 runs from the conserved cysteine through the conserved F or W. Each record gives: clone size, D gene, CDR3 length, V gene, J gene, CDR3 protein, CDR3 DNA. The D gene is left open where the match is weak. Clone size is shown for a subset of rows, as once, few, many or a class of expanded clone.

clone_size: -; d_call: -; cdr3_length: 14; v_call: TRBV11-3; j_call: TRBJ2-3; cdr3_aa: CASSPGGRTDTQYF; cdr3_nt: TGTGCCAGCAGCCCCGGTGGGCGCACAGATACGCAGTATTTT
clone_size: -; d_call: -; cdr3_length: 16; v_call: TRBV5-4; j_call: TRBJ2-7; cdr3_aa: CASSLGSGQGSHEQYF; cdr3_nt: TGTGCCAGCAGCTTGGGATCCGGGCAGGGGAGCCACGAGCAGTACTTC
clone_size: -; d_call: TRBD1; cdr3_length: 16; v_call: TRBV24-1; j_call: TRBJ2-2; cdr3_aa: CATSGGQGRNTGELFF; cdr3_nt: TGTGCCACCAGTGGAGGACAGGGGAGGAACACCGGGGAGCTGTTTTTT
clone_size: -; d_call: TRBD2; cdr3_length: 15; v_call: TRBV5-4; j_call: TRBJ2-1; cdr3_aa: CASSLRAGGDNEQFF; cdr3_nt: TGTGCCAGCAGCTTGCGGGCGGGGGGTGACAATGAGCAGTTCTTC
clone_size: -; d_call: TRBD1; cdr3_length: 17; v_call: TRBV27; j_call: TRBJ2-6; cdr3_aa: CASIIRDRATGANVLTF; cdr3_nt: TGTGCCAGCATTATCCGGGACAGAGCTACTGGGGCCAACGTCCTGACTTTC
clone_size: -; d_call: TRBD1; cdr3_length: 15; v_call: TRBV27; j_call: TRBJ2-7; cdr3_aa: CASSPTGQGRTEQYF; cdr3_nt: TGTGCCAGCAGCCCCACGGGACAGGGGAGGACCGAGCAGTACTTC
clone_size: -; d_call: TRBD1; cdr3_length: 16; v_call: TRBV6-5; j_call: TRBJ2-7; cdr3_aa: CASSYSRTGGSDEQYF; cdr3_nt: TGTGCCAGCAGTTACTCGAGGACAGGGGGAAGCGACGAGCAGTACTTC
clone_size: -; d_call: TRBD1; cdr3_length: 13; v_call: TRBV6-1; j_call: TRBJ1-2; cdr3_aa: CASSEGQPYGYTF; cdr3_nt: TGTGCCAGCAGTGAGGGACAGCCTTATGGCTACACCTTC
clone_size: -; d_call: TRBD1; cdr3_length: 15; v_call: TRBV6-6; j_call: TRBJ2-7; cdr3_aa: CASSQSGTVSYEQYF; cdr3_nt: TGTGCCAGCAGCCAATCCGGGACAGTCTCCTACGAGCAGTACTTC
clone_size: -; d_call: TRBD1; cdr3_length: 14; v_call: TRBV6-5; j_call: TRBJ2-2; cdr3_aa: CASNRQGAAGELFF; cdr3_nt: TGTGCCAGCAATCGGCAGGGGGCCGCCGGGGAGCTGTTTTTT
clone_size: few; d_call: TRBD1; cdr3_length: 13; v_call: TRBV5-1; j_call: TRBJ1-1; cdr3_aa: CASSLGDRGEAFF; cdr3_nt: TGCGCCAGCAGCTTGGGGGACAGGGGCGAAGCTTTCTTT
clone_size: -; d_call: TRBD1; cdr3_length: 18; v_call: TRBV7-3; j_call: TRBJ2-5; cdr3_aa: CASSFRFTPDRGKETQYF; cdr3_nt: TGTGCCAGCAGCTTCAGATTCACCCCGGACAGGGGGAAAGAGACCCAGTACTTC
clone_size: -; d_call: TRBD1; cdr3_length: 17; v_call: TRBV5-1; j_call: TRBJ2-7; cdr3_aa: CASSFTTTGVFSYEQYF; cdr3_nt: TGCGCCAGCAGCTTCACAACGACAGGGGTTTTTTCCTACGAGCAGTACTTC
clone_size: -; d_call: -; cdr3_length: 12; v_call: TRBV6-1; j_call: TRBJ1-2; cdr3_aa: CASSESLYGYTF; cdr3_nt: TGTGCCAGCAGTGAGTCCCTCTATGGCTACACCTTC
clone_size: -; d_call: TRBD1; cdr3_length: 15; v_call: TRBV5-1; j_call: TRBJ2-7; cdr3_aa: CASSLSGTGSYEQYF; cdr3_nt: TGCGCCAGCAGCTTGTCGGGGACAGGGTCCTACGAGCAGTACTTC
clone_size: -; d_call: -; cdr3_length: 13; v_call: TRBV9; j_call: TRBJ2-7; cdr3_aa: CASSGTTSYEQYF; cdr3_nt: TGTGCCAGCAGCGGAACCACTTCCTACGAGCAGTACTTC